This is a list of T cell receptor beta chains from one sample in a study of blood T cells in healthy people across ages. TCRdb analysed the 5' RACE reads with MiXCR anew, one entry per CDR3 protein. The sample shows around 1,500,000 distinct CDR3 sequences, around 39% of them seen only once. The sample was blood. Receptors were obtained from a woman aged 18-29 years in good health. The conserved cysteine and the conserved F or W are not part of the CDR3 here. Fields, in order: V gene, J gene, CDR3 protein.

>TRBV12-3/TRBV12-4|TRBJ2-7
ASSLRDSSSYEQY
>TRBV4-1|TRBJ2-7
ASSQPGGDLYEQY
>TRBV7-2|TRBJ2-7
ASSHRDTGRAYEQY
>TRBV20-1|TRBJ2-1
SARVGGGEGYNEQF
>TRBV7-3|TRBJ2-3
ASSDKGRGSTDTQY
>TRBV10-1|TRBJ2-7
ASSESMGGGQY
>TRBV9|TRBJ2-7
ASSSDPGQHAYEQY
>TRBV10-1|TRBJ1-5
ASSEGRGGNQPQH
>TRBV5-1|TRBJ1-1
ASSRRDSSEAF
>TRBV11-2|TRBJ2-7
ASSLSYGAGYSYEQY
>TRBV18|TRBJ1-5
ASSTGQGEGQPQH
>TRBV12-3/TRBV12-4|TRBJ1-2
ASSVDWGDSYGYT
>TRBV19|TRBJ1-2
ASSMTGLLGSGYT
>TRBV7-2|TRBJ2-7
ASSLGGAWETRY
>TRBV7-9|TRBJ2-5
ASSLGSARGETQY
>TRBV5-1|TRBJ2-4
ASSLASAKNIQY
>TRBV6-1|TRBJ1-5
ASSKGGQVSRGSNQPQH
>TRBV7-9|TRBJ2-7
ASSHLNLKQGVRSYEQY
>TRBV11-2|TRBJ2-1
ASSIAGVYNEQF
>TRBV29-1|TRBJ1-2
SVQKARDRTSNYGYT
>TRBV27|TRBJ1-5
ATSRGGSQPQH
>TRBV7-2|TRBJ2-1
ASSPGLRPNKQF
>TRBV18|TRBJ2-3
ASSPAGGPGDTQY
>TRBV7-6|TRBJ1-2
ASSLSSGLDYT
>TRBV20-1|TRBJ2-7
SARSRQAVYEQY
>TRBV7-3|TRBJ1-6
ASSFRDRDSPLH
>TRBV2|TRBJ2-3
ASSEDRIETQY
>TRBV5-1|TRBJ2-7
ASSLGDSLSYEQY
>TRBV12-3/TRBV12-4|TRBJ2-4
ASSSIFGDGAKNIQY
>TRBV5-1|-
ASSGGGLSHIQY
>TRBV28|TRBJ1-1
ASSYYIAAPNTEAF
>TRBV7-9|TRBJ2-5
ASSFVRPHGWAGETQY
>TRBV20-1|TRBJ1-5
SARDIGNQPQH
>TRBV10-3|TRBJ1-1
AIWDRGRTEAF
>TRBV28|TRBJ2-4
ASSWPTGRGKNIQY
>TRBV29-1|TRBJ2-5
SGRQKTWGVRETQY
>TRBV10-2|TRBJ2-3
ASSESPDLDTQY
>TRBV20-1|TRBJ2-4
GARDGDRAVGDIQY
>TRBV4-1|TRBJ1-2
ASRPGQGEGYGYT
>TRBV20-1|TRBJ1-6
SARDDSFARGNSPLH
>TRBV12-3/TRBV12-4|TRBJ2-7
ASNNLGQGAYEQY
>TRBV7-9|TRBJ2-7
ASSLPGIIGSEQY
>TRBV28|TRBJ2-2
ANSLAGGPRELF
>TRBV7-7|TRBJ2-7
ASSLGHGHNEQY
>TRBV28|TRBJ2-1
ASKELAGGHNEQF
>TRBV5-4|TRBJ2-5
ASSEDGTQY
>TRBV5-1|-
ASSLGGENNEQY
>TRBV9|TRBJ2-1
ASSVATGVGYNEQF
>TRBV29-1|TRBJ2-7
SVEAESLTYEQY
>TRBV7-2|TRBJ2-4
ASSPMGTSGDIGTQY
>TRBV6-5|TRBJ2-7
ASSYKGGSYEQY
>TRBV28|TRBJ1-5
ASSFPLGGDQPQH
>TRBV7-6|TRBJ2-5
ASSLQRGKETQY
>TRBV6-4|TRBJ2-6
ASSKRLAGVGANVLT
>TRBV7-2|TRBJ2-3
ASSKRTSGSTDTQY
>TRBV20-1|TRBJ2-7
STRAGTGRSGEQY